These 21 T cell receptor beta chains were all obtained from the same sample, sequenced in a study of radiotherapy plus CTLA-4 blockade in lung cancer. Clones were sequenced by immunoSEQ multiplex PCR, and TCRdb holds only the in-frame ones, with some missing. The sample gives 65,000 to 85,000 clones, under 75% of which show up once; approximately 9.9% is in the top ten. The specimen comprised peripheral blood, sampled from a patient treated with radiotherapy plus ipilimumab. These TCRs come from a human donor with non-small cell lung cancer whose response to radiotherapy plus ipilimumab could not be evaluated.

Ten or more counts support this clone. The rearrangement joins TRBV11-2 to TRBJ1-3, with D unresolved. Germline CDR1 reads SGHAT; CDR2 reads FQNNGV. The V end lost 1 base, the J end lost 4 bases, and 11 bases lay between the germline ends. CDR3 length: 15 residues. CDR3 bases: TGTGCCAGCAGCTTAGTTGGAGTATCAGGAAACACCATATATTTT. Translation gives CASSLVGVSGNTIYF.

The V gene is TRBV15, the J gene TRBJ1-6; perhaps TRBD1 as D (5 bases). The CDR3 covers 14 residues. Germline V gene data show CDR1 as LNHNV and CDR2 as YYDKDF (reference sequence). V lost 8 bases and J 2 bases, leaving 10 bases between the germline ends. In nucleotides, the CDR3 is TGTGCCACCCGCGGGGGGGCCTATAATTCACCCCTCCACTTT. Translation: CATRGGAYNSPLHF.

This clone has more than one count but fewer than ten. The chain combines TRBV6-5 with TRBJ2-4; 8 bases match TRBD2. Germline CDR1 MNHEY, CDR2 SVGAGI. J lost 6 bases, V lost 7 bases, and 8 bases had no gene match. The CDR3 runs to 14 residues. The CDR3 here is CASTDGGGRNIQYF. CDR3 sequence (DNA): TGTGCCAGCACCGACGGGGGGGGCAGAAACATTCAGTACTTC.

The chain joins TRBV29-1 to TRBJ2-6, with 7 bases lining up with TRBD1. The CDR3 contains 22 residues. The V gene's germline CDR1 is SQVTM and CDR2 ANQGSEA. The ends lost 4 bases at V and 0 bases at J; junction bases unmatched: 24. CDR3 amino acids: CSVVDGVGVRGQSDSGANVLTF. The CDR3 DNA reads TGCAGCGTTGTTGATGGGGTGGGTGTTAGGGGGCAGTCGGACTCTGGGGCCAACGTCCTGACTTTC.

This chain uses TRBV6-5 with TRBJ1-4, with 7 bases fitting TRBD1. Germline CDR1 and CDR2: MNHEY and SVGAGI. The CDR3 is 16 amino acids. V trimming: 4 bases; J trimming: 5 bases; junction bases outside the gene matches: 10. Here the CDR3 DNA reads TGTGCCAGCAGTTCCCCGACAGGGAGGAAGAATGAAAAACTGTTTTTT. Its translation: CASSSPTGRKNEKLFF.

The CDR3 is CASSNRDITQPQHF. CDR3 bases: TGTGCCAGTAGTAACCGGGATATTACTCAGCCCCAGCATTTT. This chain links TRBV19 with TRBJ1-5; no clear D gene. CDR1 and CDR2 from the germline V gene are LNHDA and SQIVND (reference sequence). Trimming removed 4 bases at V and 6 bases at J, with 13 bases between. The CDR3 spans 14 residues.

The chain employs TRBV6-1 and TRBJ2-6; D ambiguous. In germline, CDR1 is MNHNS, CDR2 SASEGT. The CDR3 runs 13 residues. The V end was cut by 10 bases, the J end by 0 bases, with 7 bases between. The CDR3 region is CATGNSGANVLTF. The CDR3 region has the DNA TGTGCCACCGGTAACTCTGGGGCCAACGTCCTGACTTTC.

The chain is built from TRBV28 and TRBJ1-2; TRBD1 matches 10 bases. Germline assignment: CDR1 MDHEN and CDR2 SYDVKM. V was pared by 11 bases and J by 7 bases, with 16 bases of the junction left unmatched. This CDR3 comprises 15 residues. Here the CDR3 reads CAVANRDRGLGGYTF. Written as DNA, the CDR3 is TGTGCCGTAGCTAACCGGGACAGGGGTCTTGGTGGCTACACCTTC.

This clone was observed at least ten times. J is TRBJ1-5 and V is TRBV4-1; D is perhaps TRBD1 (5 bases). This CDR3 has 15 residues. Trimming cost V 0 bases and J 1 base, with 7 bases left between them. Germline V gene sequence: CDR1 MGHRA, CDR2 YSYEKL. CDR3 in amino acids: CASSQDQGSNQPQHF. CDR3 nucleotide sequence: TGCGCCAGCAGCCAAGACCAGGGAAGCAATCAGCCCCAGCATTTT.

The chain joins TRBV6-1 to TRBJ1-1; perhaps TRBD1 as D (5 bases). V lost 11 bases, J lost 3 bases, and 13 bases lay in between. Germline CDR1 is MNHNS and CDR2 is SASEGT. This CDR3 contains 12 residues. The chain's CDR3 is CAGRVGDTEAFF. CDR3 nucleotide sequence: TGTGCCGGAAGGGTAGGGGACACTGAAGCTTTCTTT.

J is TRBJ2-7 and V is TRBV6-1; TRBD1 aligns across 10 bases. The germline CDR1 and CDR2 sequences are MNHNS and SASEGT. J lost 5 bases, V lost 8 bases, and 0 bases had no gene match. The CDR3 consists of 11 residues. Here the CDR3 reads CASDRGHEQYF. Here the CDR3 DNA reads TGTGCCAGCGACAGGGGGCACGAGCAGTACTTC.

The chain's CDR3 is CASSLGGGTAFF. The CDR3 DNA follows: TGCGCCAGCAGCTTGGGAGGGGGTACGGCTTTCTTT. The chain employs TRBV5-1 and TRBJ1-1, with D maybe TRBD1 (6 bases). The CDR3 is 12 amino acids. CDR1 is SGHRS, CDR2 YFSETQ, per germline. Trimming removed 0 bases at V and 11 bases at J, with 11 bases between.

The V and J genes are TRBV6-6 and TRBJ1-4; no reliable D call. CDR1 is MNHNY and CDR2 is SVGAGI in the germline V gene (reference sequence). The CDR3 runs 12 residues. Trimming stripped 9 bases from V and 4 bases from J, with 9 bases between. The CDR3 nucleotides are TGTGCCAGTACGGAGATTAATGAAAAACTGTTTTTT. Its translation is CASTEINEKLFF.

This chain joins TRBV7-9 and TRBJ1-2; D is uncertain. There are 15 residues in the CDR3. Trimming pared 5 bases from V and 4 bases from J, leaving 17 bases between. Germline V gene sequence: CDR1 SEHNR, CDR2 FQNEAQ (reference sequence). CDR3 protein: CASSPRSIRGYGYTF. CDR3 nucleotide sequence: TGTGCCAGCAGCCCGAGGTCTATTCGAGGCTATGGCTACACCTTC.

This clone showed up just a few times. V is TRBV5-4 and J is TRBJ1-1; weak D call: TRBD1 (6 bases). The CDR3 spans 15 residues. Germline CDR1 SGHNT, CDR2 YYREEE (reference sequence). The V and J ends lost 4 bases and 3 bases respectively, with 16 bases between them. The CDR3: CASSQYEGVDTEAFF. CDR3 DNA: TGTGCCAGCAGCCAATACGAGGGGGTGGACACTGAAGCTTTCTTT.

V usage is TRBV6-1 and J usage is TRBJ1-4; TRBD1 agrees at 9 bases. Germline lookup yields CDR1 MNHNS and CDR2 SASEGT. This CDR3 is 15 amino acids long. V was clipped by 5 bases and J by 7 bases; unmatched bases: 8. The CDR3: CASSRSGTGLEKLFF. The CDR3 DNA reads TGTGCCAGCAGTCGATCCGGGACAGGGCTTGAAAAACTGTTTTTT.

The chain joins TRBV7-2 to TRBJ1-1, with 9 bases that match TRBD1. This CDR3 contains 14 residues. In germline, CDR1 is SGHTA, CDR2 FQGNSA. The V gene end was trimmed by 5 bases and the J gene end by 6 bases; junction bases not matched to a gene: 7. The DNA for the CDR3 is TGTGCCAGCAGCATCCACAGGGGGCCGGCTGAAGCTTTCTTT. Its protein is CASSIHRGPAEAFF.

The chain links TRBV27 to TRBJ1-2, with D uncertain. Looked up from germline, CDR1 is MNHEY and CDR2 is SMNVEV (reference sequence). The CDR3 spans 11 residues. Deletions cut 7 bases from V and 8 bases from J, with 11 bases between. CDR3 loop: CASTRALGYTF. DNA for the CDR3: TGTGCCAGCACCCGCGCCCTCGGCTACACCTTC.

This clone appeared a single time. The chain recombines TRBV28 with TRBJ2-2, with D perhaps matching TRBD1 (6 bases). The germline V gene has CDR1 MDHEN and CDR2 SYDVKM. This CDR3 contains 16 residues. V was cut by 2 bases and J by 3 bases, with 13 bases left in between. For the CDR3, the DNA is TGTGCCAGCAGTTTACGGCCCGGACAGTACACCGGGGAGCTGTTTTTT. Residues: CASSLRPGQYTGELFF.

The rearrangement links TRBV2 to TRBJ2-4; 10 bases are shared with TRBD1. The CDR3 has 18 residues. V dropped 7 bases and J dropped 0; count of bases not matched to a gene: 12. Germline values: CDR1 SNHLY, CDR2 FYNNEI. CDR3 nucleotides: TGTGCCAGCACCCCGGACAGGGGGTCCCCTTCAGCCAAAAACATTCAGTACTTC. It translates to CASTPDRGSPSAKNIQYF.

This clone was picked up a small number of times. The V call is TRBV19, the J call TRBJ2-1; D call uncertain. Germline CDR1 LNHDA, CDR2 SQIVND (reference sequence). The CDR3 is 11 residues long. V lost 7 bases to trimming and J lost 8 bases, with 9 bases between them. The CDR3 sequence: CASNDPDEQFF. DNA for the CDR3: TGTGCCAGTAATGATCCGGATGAGCAGTTCTTC. Full variable domain (rest looked up from reference TRBV19 and TRBJ2-1): DGGITQSPKYLFRKEGQNVTLSCEQNLNHDAMYWYRQDPGQGLRLIYYSQIVNDFQKGDIAEGYSVSREKKESFPLTVTSAQKNPTAFYLCASNDPDEQFFGPGTRLTVL.